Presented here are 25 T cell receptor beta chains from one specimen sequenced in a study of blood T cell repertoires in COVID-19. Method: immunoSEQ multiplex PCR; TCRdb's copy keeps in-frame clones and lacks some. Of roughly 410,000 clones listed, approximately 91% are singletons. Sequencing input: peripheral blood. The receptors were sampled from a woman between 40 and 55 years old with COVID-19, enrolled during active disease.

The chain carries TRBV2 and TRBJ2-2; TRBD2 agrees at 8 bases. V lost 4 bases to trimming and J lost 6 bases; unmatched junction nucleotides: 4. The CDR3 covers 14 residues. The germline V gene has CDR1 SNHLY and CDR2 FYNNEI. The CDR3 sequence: CASSVPGGAGELFF. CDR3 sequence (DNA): TGTGCCAGCAGTGTCCCGGGGGGGGCCGGGGAGCTGTTTTTT.

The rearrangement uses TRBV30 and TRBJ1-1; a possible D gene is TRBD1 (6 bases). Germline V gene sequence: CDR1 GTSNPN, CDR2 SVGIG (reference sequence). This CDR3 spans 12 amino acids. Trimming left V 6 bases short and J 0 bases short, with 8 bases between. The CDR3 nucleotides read TGTGCCTGTGGGACACTGAACACTGAAGCTTTCTTT. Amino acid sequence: CACGTLNTEAFF.

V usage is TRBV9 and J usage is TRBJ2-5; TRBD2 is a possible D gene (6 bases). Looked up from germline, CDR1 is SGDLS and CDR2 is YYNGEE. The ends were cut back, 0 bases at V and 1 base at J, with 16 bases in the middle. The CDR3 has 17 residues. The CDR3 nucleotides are TGTGCCAGCAGCGTAGGTCAAAGGGGTAGCGGCCAAGAGACCCAGTACTTC. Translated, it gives CASSVGQRGSGQETQYF.

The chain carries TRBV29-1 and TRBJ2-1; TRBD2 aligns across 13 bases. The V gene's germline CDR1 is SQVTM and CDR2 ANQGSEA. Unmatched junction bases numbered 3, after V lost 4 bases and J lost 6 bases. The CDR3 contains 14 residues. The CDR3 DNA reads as TGCAGCGTTGGGACTAGCGGGAGTCCCAATGAGCAGTTCTTC. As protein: CSVGTSGSPNEQFF.

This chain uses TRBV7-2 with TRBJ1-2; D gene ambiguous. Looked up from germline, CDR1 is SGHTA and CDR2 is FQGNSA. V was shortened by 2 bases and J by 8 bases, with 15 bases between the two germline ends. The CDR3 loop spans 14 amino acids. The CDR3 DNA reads TGTGCCAGCAGCTTAAGCTGGGAGCTGCGGGGCTACACCTTC. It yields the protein CASSLSWELRGYTF.

The CDR3 protein is CASGRLAGSYNEQFF. CDR3 nucleotide sequence: TGTGCCAGTGGAAGACTAGCGGGTTCCTACAATGAGCAGTTCTTC. This rearrangement joins TRBV19 to TRBJ2-1; TRBD2 agrees at 10 bases. Germline V gives CDR1 LNHDA, CDR2 SQIVND (reference sequence). The CDR3 covers 15 residues. Trimming at V came to 8 bases and at J to 1 base, leaving 5 bases not matched to a gene.

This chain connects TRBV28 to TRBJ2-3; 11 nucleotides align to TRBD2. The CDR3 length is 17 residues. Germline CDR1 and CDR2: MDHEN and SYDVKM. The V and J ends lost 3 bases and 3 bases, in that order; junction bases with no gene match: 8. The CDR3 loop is CASSLVRLAGFTDTQYF. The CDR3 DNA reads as TGTGCCAGCAGTTTGGTTAGACTAGCGGGATTTACAGATACGCAGTATTTT.

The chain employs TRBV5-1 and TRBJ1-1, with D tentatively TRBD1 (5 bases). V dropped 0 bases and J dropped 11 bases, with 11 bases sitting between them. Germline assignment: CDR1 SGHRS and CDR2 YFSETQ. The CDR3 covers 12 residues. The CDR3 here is CASSLEGRRAFF. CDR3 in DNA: TGCGCCAGCAGCTTGGAGGGGAGGCGGGCTTTCTTT.

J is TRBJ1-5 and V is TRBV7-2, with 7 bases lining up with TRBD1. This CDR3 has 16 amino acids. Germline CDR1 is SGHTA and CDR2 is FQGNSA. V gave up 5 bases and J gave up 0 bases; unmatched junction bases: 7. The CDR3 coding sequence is TGTGCCAGCAGCCCCAGACAGGGAAATAGCAATCAGCCCCAGCATTTT. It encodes CASSPRQGNSNQPQHF. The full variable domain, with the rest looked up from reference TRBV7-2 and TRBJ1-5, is GAGVSQSPSNKVTEKGKDVELRCDPISGHTALYWYRQSLGQGLEFLIYFQGNSAPDKSGLPSDRFSAERTGGSVSTLTIQRTQQEDSAVYLCASSPRQGNSNQPQHFGDGTRLSIL.

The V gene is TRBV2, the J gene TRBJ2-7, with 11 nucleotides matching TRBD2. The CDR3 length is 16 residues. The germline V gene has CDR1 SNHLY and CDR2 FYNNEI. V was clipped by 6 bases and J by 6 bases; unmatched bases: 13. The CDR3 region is CASRPKAGLAESEQYF. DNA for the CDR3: TGTGCCAGCAGACCAAAAGCGGGACTAGCGGAATCCGAGCAGTACTTC. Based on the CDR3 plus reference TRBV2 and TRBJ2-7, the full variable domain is EPEVTQTPSHQVTQMGQEVILRCVPISNHLYFYWYRQILGQKVEFLVSFYNNEISEKSEIFDDQFSVERPDGSNFTLKIRSTKLEDSAMYFCASRPKAGLAESEQYFGPGTRLTVT.

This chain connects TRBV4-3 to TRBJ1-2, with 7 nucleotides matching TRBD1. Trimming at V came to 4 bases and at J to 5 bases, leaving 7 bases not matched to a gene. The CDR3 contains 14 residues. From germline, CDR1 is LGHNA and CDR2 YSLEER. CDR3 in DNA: TGCGCCAGCAGCCGAGGACAGGCTGTTTATGGCTACACCTTC. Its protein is CASSRGQAVYGYTF.

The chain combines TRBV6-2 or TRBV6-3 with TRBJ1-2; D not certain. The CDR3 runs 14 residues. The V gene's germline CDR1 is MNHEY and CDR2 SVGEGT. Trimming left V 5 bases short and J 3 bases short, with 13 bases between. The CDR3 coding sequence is TGTGCCAGCAGTCTCAGAAGCGAGGACTATGGCTACACCTTC. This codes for CASSLRSEDYGYTF.

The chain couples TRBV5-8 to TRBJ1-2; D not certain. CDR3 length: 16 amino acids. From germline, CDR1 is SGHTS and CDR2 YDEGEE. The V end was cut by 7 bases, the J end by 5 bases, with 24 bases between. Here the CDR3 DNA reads TGTGCCAGCCCCAACCCCACGTACCCGGCGGGATATGGCTACACCTTC. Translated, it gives CASPNPTYPAGYGYTF.

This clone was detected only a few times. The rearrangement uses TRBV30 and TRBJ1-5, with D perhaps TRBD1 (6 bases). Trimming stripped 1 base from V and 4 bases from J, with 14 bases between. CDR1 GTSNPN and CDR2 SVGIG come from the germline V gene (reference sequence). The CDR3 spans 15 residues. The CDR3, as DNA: TGTGCCTGGAGTGGAGGGGCCAGGGGTAATCAGCCCCAGCATTTT. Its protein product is CAWSGGARGNQPQHF.

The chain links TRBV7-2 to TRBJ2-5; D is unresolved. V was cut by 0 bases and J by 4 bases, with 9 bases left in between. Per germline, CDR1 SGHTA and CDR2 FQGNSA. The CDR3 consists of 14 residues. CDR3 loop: CASSLAPTGETQYF. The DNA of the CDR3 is TGTGCCAGCAGCTTAGCGCCGACGGGAGAGACCCAGTACTTC.

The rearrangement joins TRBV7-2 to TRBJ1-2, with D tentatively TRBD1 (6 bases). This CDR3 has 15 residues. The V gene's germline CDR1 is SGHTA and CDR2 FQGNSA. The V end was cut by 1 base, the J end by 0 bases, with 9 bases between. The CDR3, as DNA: TGTGCCAGCAGCTTAGGCAGGGGAACTAACTATGGCTACACCTTC. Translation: CASSLGRGTNYGYTF.

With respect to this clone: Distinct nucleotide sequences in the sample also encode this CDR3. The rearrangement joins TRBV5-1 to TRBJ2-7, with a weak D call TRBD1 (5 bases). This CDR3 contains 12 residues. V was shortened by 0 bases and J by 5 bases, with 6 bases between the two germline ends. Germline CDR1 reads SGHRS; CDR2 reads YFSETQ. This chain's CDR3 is CASSLGGDEQYF. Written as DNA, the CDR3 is TGCGCCAGCAGCTTGGGGGGCGACGAGCAGTACTTC.

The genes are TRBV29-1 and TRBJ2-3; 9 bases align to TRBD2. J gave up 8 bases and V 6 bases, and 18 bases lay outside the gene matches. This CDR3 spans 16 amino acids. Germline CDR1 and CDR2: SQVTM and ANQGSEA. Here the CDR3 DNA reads TGCAGCGTCGGTCTCGGGACTAGCCTGCCGTCTGTTACGCAGTATTTT. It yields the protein CSVGLGTSLPSVTQYF.

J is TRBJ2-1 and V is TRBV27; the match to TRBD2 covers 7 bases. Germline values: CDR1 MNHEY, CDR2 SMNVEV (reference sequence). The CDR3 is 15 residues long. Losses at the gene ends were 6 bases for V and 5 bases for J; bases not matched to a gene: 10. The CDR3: CASSLGEGLDNEQFF. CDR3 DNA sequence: TGTGCCAGCAGCTTAGGGGAGGGGTTGGACAATGAGCAGTTCTTC.

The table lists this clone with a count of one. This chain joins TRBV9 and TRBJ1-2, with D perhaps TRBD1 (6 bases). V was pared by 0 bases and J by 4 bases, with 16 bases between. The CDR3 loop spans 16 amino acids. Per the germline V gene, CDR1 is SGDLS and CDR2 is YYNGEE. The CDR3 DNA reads TGTGCCAGCAGCGTAGAGGGGTGGGGGCCTGGCTATGGCTACACCTTC. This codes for CASSVEGWGPGYGYTF.

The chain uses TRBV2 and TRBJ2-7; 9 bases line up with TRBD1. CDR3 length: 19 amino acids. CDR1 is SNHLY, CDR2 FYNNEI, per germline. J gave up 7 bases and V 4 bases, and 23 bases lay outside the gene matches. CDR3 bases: TGTGCCAGCAGTGGATACCCGGGGCCGGGACAGGGAACTGGACGGGAGCAGTACTTC. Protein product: CASSGYPGPGQGTGREQYF.

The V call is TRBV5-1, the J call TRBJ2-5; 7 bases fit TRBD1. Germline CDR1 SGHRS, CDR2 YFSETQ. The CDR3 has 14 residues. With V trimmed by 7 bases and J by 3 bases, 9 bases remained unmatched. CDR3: CASGRQGMEETQYF. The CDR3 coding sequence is TGCGCCAGCGGCCGACAGGGTATGGAAGAGACCCAGTACTTC.

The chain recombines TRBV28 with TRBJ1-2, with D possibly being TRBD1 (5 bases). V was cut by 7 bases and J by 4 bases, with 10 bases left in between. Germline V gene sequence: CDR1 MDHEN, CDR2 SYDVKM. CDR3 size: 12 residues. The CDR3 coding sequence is TGTGCCAGCAATTCAGGGATCTATGGCTACACCTTC. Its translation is CASNSGIYGYTF.

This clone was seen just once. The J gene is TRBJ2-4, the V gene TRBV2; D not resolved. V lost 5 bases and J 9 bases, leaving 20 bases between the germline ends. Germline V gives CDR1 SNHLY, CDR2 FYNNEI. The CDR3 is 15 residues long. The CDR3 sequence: CASSSMAVMTSIQYF. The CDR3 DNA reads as TGTGCCAGCAGTTCTATGGCGGTTATGACGAGCATTCAGTACTTC.

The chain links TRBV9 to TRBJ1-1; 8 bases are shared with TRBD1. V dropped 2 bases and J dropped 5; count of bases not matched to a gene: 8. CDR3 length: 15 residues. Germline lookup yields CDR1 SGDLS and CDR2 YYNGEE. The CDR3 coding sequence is TGTGCCAGCAGCGTTCAGGGGGCGCCGGGGACTGAAGCTTTCTTT. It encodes CASSVQGAPGTEAFF.